This record covers a single T cell receptor beta chain. It lacks a known antigen. Per-base qualities were not stored, and no clone one base away is much larger. The sample has other DNA sequences that encode this CDR3 too. Healthy HIV-negative adults with no recently reported acute infections or vaccinations were included as donors. Only Caucasian adults living in Nashville, Tennessee, USA were represented among the donors. CD4+ T cells were enriched by magnetic negative selection, after which naive cells were positively selected on CD45RA and the negative fraction was taken as the memory subset. Blood was collected by leukapheresis, and PBMCs were isolated by Ficoll-Histopaque density gradient centrifugation and then cryopreserved in liquid nitrogen vapor phase. Analytical flow cytometry was used to check the purity and quantity of every magnetically sorted T cell population. Each sorted fraction had its genomic DNA isolated and then quantified by UV absorbance on a Nanodrop 2000c.

The data were taken from a study of shared clonotypes between healthy human individuals (TCRdb year 2020). Regarding the research as a whole: Three men and a couple of women, aged 18 to 49 years, made up the cohort. For each donor, CD4 naive and CD4 memory were each given three plates, CD8 naive was given two plates, and CD8 memory was given one plate. To estimate repertoire size and how much clonotype sharing occurs between individuals, the study deeply sequenced the blood TCR repertoires of five or six healthy adults. Different laboratories and diverse techniques were used to prepare libraries and sequence TCR repertoires, to increase sequencing depth and limit assay-specific biases. Each donor's leukapheresis produced roughly between roughly 0.9 and 8.9 billion PBMCs.

Looking up the germline V gene yields CDR1 SGHTA and CDR2 FQGNSA. The CDR3, cysteine through phenylalanine, is 13 amino acids long. Only CDR3 DNA is held: 39 bases, read in frame from base 1. V lost 3 bases and J lost 4 bases; the stretch between them is 9 bases long. Using the deep immunoSEQ assay, TCR CDR3 regions were amplified from genomic DNA by multiplex PCR. For each cell subset, the extracted genomic DNA was distributed evenly across all wells of several immunoSEQ 96-well plates, and each plate served as one replicate. For sorted subsets, each replicate PCR was loaded with about 0.2 ug genomic DNA, equivalent to about 30,000 T cell genomes. Purified libraries were measured with a Qubit 3.0 fluorometer, size-checked on a Bioanalyzer 2100, and measured again with the KAPA Library Quantification kit. Each immunoSEQ 96-well plate was sequenced on its own single-read 150-cycle Illumina NextSeq 550 flow cell. On the study's bioinformatics: The immunoSEQ output contained only junctional sequences without quality scores, so filtering could not match that applied to full-length reads. To assign V/J genes and CDR3, sequences were annotated using PyIR, a Python wrapper for IgBLAST v1.9, with IMGT germline references. Any read was removed if the V/J assignment was weak (E-value above 1e-6), the CDR3 was missing, or the read contained stop codons, out-of-frame junctions, or ambiguous translated residues. V3J clonotypes were defined by identical inferred V gene, J gene, and CDR3 amino acid sequence. The percentage overlap between two repertoires was calculated by dividing the number of shared unique clonotypes by the size of the smaller repertoire. Three approaches were used to assess repertoire richness: RTK rarefaction, the Chao1 estimator, and Recon v2.1 estimates of unobserved clonotypes. For all TCRbeta clonotypes obtained by the gDNA method from several donors, generation probabilities were computed with OLGA. TCRdb took this table from immuneACCESS and kept in-frame rearrangements with V and J called. Such tables lack part of the clones; where checked against another copy, unresolved V genes explain under half of the gap, and the rest is unexplained. V, J and clone size reflect that table, while D and trimming were determined from the DNA. Within this sample are roughly 2.2 million clones, with 85% to 95% of them counted one time only. The top ten constitute roughly 0.34% of the sample.

General conclusions and limits of the study: Higher generation probabilities were observed for clonotypes shared by all four sorted-subset donors than for non-shared clonotypes. Rarefaction of sorted-subset datasets indicated incomplete sequencing despite the large sequencing depth. Sampling was restricted to blood, and TCR repertoires in tissue are likely to differ from TCR repertoires in blood. Naive subsets generally had larger estimated clonotype richness than memory subsets. Based on pairwise subsampling, the degree of clonotype sharing among donors was expected to be affected by sequencing depth. When a few donors were compared, the shared fraction of clonotypes was around 4.6% for naive CD4, over 3% for naive CD8, 2% to 2.5% for memory CD4, and less than 0.45% for memory CD8. Because the study included a small number of donors, the genetic and exposure-history diversity represented was limited.

The chain is made from TRBV7-2 and TRBJ1-1; the D gene lacks a confident call. Sequences were obtained from naive CD4+ T cells from PBMCs. The meaning of the sample's cell subset or site label: CD45RA+ positively selected. This sequence was found in a man in his late teens or twenties in good health. Some clones in this sample may be carry-over from other donors' samples. The base sequence is TGTGCCAGCAGCTTGGACCGGACCACTGAAGCTTTCTTT. It translates to CASSLDRTTEAFF.